The sequence of this T cell receptor (beta chain) was determined in a study of blood T cell repertoires in COVID-19. Overall study context: PBMCs, B-cell-depleted T cells, or T cells provided the cDNA or gDNA that made up the material.

CDR3 size: 15 residues. Sequenced by immunoSEQ multiplex PCR; TCRdb stores in-frame clones only, minus some. The sample includes roughly 92,000 clones, around 80% of them seen just once. The sample consisted of peripheral blood. This clonotype originated in a woman aged 80 or over with active or convalescent COVID-19. The chain recombines TRBV21-1 with TRBJ2-3; the DNA was not compared with TRBD1, the D call given in the table. TRBV21-1 is marked as a pseudogene. CDR3 protein: CASKGYVTSTDTQYF. The CDR3 DNA follows: TGTGCCAGCAAGGGGTACGTTACTAGCACAGATACGCAGTATTTT.